The 30 T cell receptor beta chains listed next were all sequenced from one sample in a study of shared clonotypes between healthy human individuals. Clones were read by immunoSEQ multiplex PCR, and TCRdb kept only the in-frame ones, dropping some. The table includes roughly 2.1 million clones, around 93% detected once. CD45RO-negative, CCR7-selected cells formed the naive CD8 fraction, which excluded terminally differentiated effector memory CD45RA+ cells. The specimen was naive CD8+ T cells from PBMCs. The receptors here all came from a man younger than 35 in good health. Some clones in this sample may be carry-over from other donors' samples.

V gene TRBV5-6 combines with J gene TRBJ2-5; D tentatively fits TRBD1 or TRBD2 (6 bases each). The ends were cut back, 2 bases at V and 4 bases at J, with 9 bases in the middle. CDR1 and CDR2 (germline): SGHDT, YYEEEE. CDR3 size: 13 residues. DNA of the CDR3: TGTGCCAGCAGCTTAGGGGGGTTAGAGACCCAGTACTTC. Protein product: CASSLGGLETQYF. Filled out from reference TRBV5-6 and TRBJ2-5, the complete variable domain reads DAGVTQSPTHLIKTRGQQVTLRCSPKSGHDTVSWYQQALGQGPQFIFQYYEEEERQRGNFPDRFSGHQFPNYSSELNVNALLLGDSALYLCASSLGGLETQYFGPGTRLLVL.

The V gene is TRBV10-3, the J gene TRBJ2-7; 9 bases are shared with TRBD1. This CDR3 is built from 13 residues. Germline V lookup: CDR1 ENHRY, CDR2 SYGVKD. J lost 5 bases, V lost 8 bases, and 7 bases had no gene match. The CDR3: CAIADRGEDEQYF. In DNA, the CDR3 is TGTGCCATCGCCGACAGGGGGGAAGACGAGCAGTACTTC.

The chain uses TRBV5-6 and TRBJ2-7; maybe TRBD1 (5 bases). Trimming stripped 1 base from V and 3 bases from J, with 20 bases between. CDR1 is SGHDT and CDR2 is YYEEEE in the germline V gene. The CDR3 runs 17 residues. DNA for the CDR3: TGTGCCAGCAGCTTGTTTGAATATTGGGGCAGAAGCTACGAGCAGTACTTC. The encoded protein is CASSLFEYWGRSYEQYF.

This clone was found once. This chain connects TRBV5-1 to TRBJ1-3; D not resolved. V gave up 2 bases and J gave up 0 bases, with 12 bases separating them. CDR3 length: 16 residues. Germline V gene sequence: CDR1 SGHRS, CDR2 YFSETQ. The CDR3: CASSLGRQSSGNTIYF. CDR3 DNA sequence: TGCGCCAGCAGCTTAGGTCGCCAAAGCTCTGGAAACACCATATATTTT.

The chain links TRBV6-1 to TRBJ2-7; D may be TRBD1 (7 bases). The CDR3 is made up of 12 amino acids. V was shortened by 10 bases and J by 3 bases, with 13 bases between the two germline ends. Germline values: CDR1 MNHNS, CDR2 SASEGT. CDR3 sequence reads: CATHRGGYEQYF. CDR3 nucleotide sequence: TGTGCCACCCACAGGGGAGGCTACGAGCAGTACTTC.

The chain joins TRBV6-5 to TRBJ1-2; the D is unclear. Germline V gene lookup returns CDR1 MNHEY and CDR2 SVGAGI. The ends were cut back, 0 bases at V and 3 bases at J, with 5 bases in the middle. CDR3 length: 13 residues. The DNA for the CDR3 is TGTGCCAGCAGTTACTCGTGGTACTATGGCTACACCTTC. The encoded protein is CASSYSWYYGYTF.

This chain joins TRBV27 and TRBJ2-5; D might be TRBD2 (6 bases). With 5 bases removed from V and 5 bases from J, the gap between germline ends came to 15 bases. This CDR3 comprises 14 residues. CDR1 is MNHEY and CDR2 is SMNVEV in the germline V gene (reference sequence). The CDR3 region has the DNA TGTGCCAGCAGTCGGAGCCCCCGGGGGGAGACCCAGTACTTC. It encodes CASSRSPRGETQYF.

This CDR3 reads CASSDPLLAGIYNEQFF. Written as DNA, the CDR3 is TGTGCCAGCAGTGACCCCCTACTAGCGGGGATTTACAATGAGCAGTTCTTC. V and J are TRBV6-4 and TRBJ2-1; 10 nucleotides line up with TRBD2. V shed 2 bases and J 4 bases; nucleotides not matched to a gene: 8. Germline V lookup: CDR1 MRHNA, CDR2 SNTAGT. The CDR3 sequence is 17 residues long.

The J gene is TRBJ1-2, the V gene TRBV10-3; D ambiguous. The CDR3 has 14 amino acids. CDR1 and CDR2 from the germline V gene are ENHRY and SYGVKD. The V and J ends lost 0 bases and 3 bases respectively, with 8 bases between them. The CDR3 DNA reads TGTGCCATCAGTGAGTCGCCATCTGACTATGGCTACACCTTC. This translates into CAISESPSDYGYTF.

This rearrangement joins TRBV23-1 to TRBJ1-1, with D maybe TRBD1 (5 bases). TRBV23-1 counts as an open reading frame of uncertain function. There are 13 residues in the CDR3. V lost 8 bases, J lost 3 bases, and 13 bases lay in between. CDR3 nucleotides: TGCGCCAGCGCCCCGGGGGGGGACACTGAAGCTTTCTTT. This codes for CASAPGGDTEAFF.

This clone was recorded once. The genes are TRBV30 and TRBJ2-7; 10 nucleotides align to TRBD2. The CDR3 runs to 15 residues. The trim removed 4 bases at V and 0 bases at J, leaving 6 bases unmatched. Looked up from germline, CDR1 is GTSNPN and CDR2 is SVGIG (reference sequence). The CDR3, as DNA: TGTGCCTGGAACGTAACTAGCGGGGACTCCTACGAGCAGTACTTC. The encoded protein is CAWNVTSGDSYEQYF.

The chain couples TRBV19 to TRBJ2-5; 9 positions match TRBD2. V was clipped by 10 bases and J by 4 bases; unmatched bases: 13. Germline-derived CDR1 and CDR2 are LNHDA and SQIVND (reference sequence). This CDR3 is 15 amino acids long. The CDR3 DNA follows: TGTGCCACCTCTCCTAGCGGGATGGGGTTAGAGACCCAGTACTTC. It specifies CATSPSGMGLETQYF.

The V call is TRBV7-2, the J call TRBJ2-2; TRBD2 agrees at 15 bases. V dropped 5 bases and J dropped 6; count of bases not matched to a gene: 4. This CDR3 is built from 16 residues. The V gene's germline CDR1 is SGHTA and CDR2 FQGNSA. The CDR3 DNA is TGTGCCAGCAGCCTGGGACTAGCGGGAGGCGCCGGGGAGCTGTTTTTT. Translating it yields CASSLGLAGGAGELFF.

The V and J genes are TRBV28 and TRBJ1-1; 9 positions agree with TRBD1. Trimming cost V 4 bases and J 1 base; bases outside gene matches: 4. Germline CDR1 reads MDHEN; CDR2 reads SYDVKM. CDR3 length: 15 amino acids. The CDR3 DNA reads as TGTGCCAGCAGTTCCGAGGACAGGGGGAACACTGAAGCTTTCTTT. Translation: CASSSEDRGNTEAFF.

This chain joins TRBV4-3 and TRBJ2-2; TRBD2 is a possible D gene (6 bases). CDR1 and CDR2 from the germline V gene are LGHNA and YSLEER. The ends were cut back, 0 bases at V and 7 bases at J, with 12 bases in the middle. This CDR3 spans 15 amino acids. CDR3 bases: TGCGCCAGCAGCCAAGATTGGAGGGCTGGCGGGGAGCTGTTTTTT. This translates into CASSQDWRAGGELFF.

The V and J genes are TRBV28 and TRBJ2-1; the D gene is possibly TRBD2 (5 bases). Per germline, CDR1 MDHEN and CDR2 SYDVKM. The CDR3 length is 16 residues. The V and J ends lost 7 bases and 8 bases respectively, with 24 bases between them. The CDR3 region has the DNA TGTGCCAGCACTCCAGCCCGTCGGGGTTCGGGCTATGAGCAGTTCTTC. Residues: CASTPARRGSGYEQFF.

This clone showed up just once. The chain carries TRBV10-2 and TRBJ2-7; D is unclear. The germline V gene encodes CDR1 WSHSY and CDR2 SAAADI. The CDR3 has 13 amino acids. Trimming took off 3 bases at V and 1 base at J, with 7 bases between the two ends. The CDR3 bases are TGCGCCAGCAGTGACGGTCCGTCCTACGAGCAGTACTTC. Translation gives CASSDGPSYEQYF.

The chain recombines TRBV27 with TRBJ2-1, with TRBD1 matching 9 bases. The trim removed 5 bases at V and 4 bases at J, leaving 9 bases unmatched. From germline, CDR1 is MNHEY and CDR2 SMNVEV (reference sequence). The CDR3 totals 16 residues. Here the CDR3 reads CASSPTGQGAYNEQFF. CDR3 in DNA: TGTGCCAGCAGTCCAACGGGACAGGGAGCTTACAATGAGCAGTTCTTC.

The rearrangement links TRBV4-3 to TRBJ2-1, with 12 bases lining up with TRBD2. Germline V lookup: CDR1 LGHNA, CDR2 YSLEER. V lost 3 bases and J lost 2; bases outside the gene matches: 8. The CDR3 sequence is 18 residues long. The CDR3 here is CASSQGLAGGLAYNEQFF. CDR3 sequence (DNA): TGCGCCAGCAGCCAGGGGCTAGCGGGAGGGTTAGCCTACAATGAGCAGTTCTTC.

The sample holds one count of this clone. The chain carries TRBV28 and TRBJ1-5; 7 nucleotides agree with TRBD1. This CDR3 has 14 residues. The germline CDR1 and CDR2 sequences are MDHEN and SYDVKM. Losses at the gene ends were 6 bases for V and 7 bases for J; bases not matched to a gene: 9. For the CDR3, the DNA is TGTGCCAGCAGCTCTAGACAGGGTTTCCAGCCCCAGCATTTT. It is translated as CASSSRQGFQPQHF.

The rearrangement joins TRBV27 to TRBJ1-2; D uncertain. V was cut by 5 bases and J by 0 bases, with 10 bases left in between. Per the germline V gene, CDR1 is MNHEY and CDR2 is SMNVEV (reference sequence). The CDR3 loop spans 14 amino acids. As DNA, the CDR3 is TGTGCCAGCAGTCCATTGTATCCTAACTATGGCTACACCTTC. Residues: CASSPLYPNYGYTF.

The chain links TRBV19 to TRBJ1-5; no firm D call. Germline V gene data show CDR1 as LNHDA and CDR2 as SQIVND (reference sequence). This CDR3 is 15 amino acids long. V was pared by 3 bases and J by 0 bases, with 9 bases between. The CDR3: CASSIPTFSNQPQHF. CDR3 DNA: TGTGCCAGTAGTATCCCCACATTTAGCAATCAGCCCCAGCATTTT. Complete variable domain (other parts from reference TRBV19 and TRBJ1-5): DGGITQSPKYLFRKEGQNVTLSCEQNLNHDAMYWYRQDPGQGLRLIYYSQIVNDFQKGDIAEGYSVSREKKESFPLTVTSAQKNPTAFYLCASSIPTFSNQPQHFGDGTRLSIL.

The CDR3 coding sequence is TGTGCCAGCAGCCCATCCGGGACTAGCGGAGCCTACGAGCAGTACTTC. It codes for CASSPSGTSGAYEQYF. The V call is TRBV9, the J call TRBJ2-7, with 11 nucleotides matching TRBD2. The CDR3 loop spans 16 amino acids. Losses at the gene ends were 4 bases for V and 2 bases for J; bases not matched to a gene: 8. Germline CDR1 SGDLS, CDR2 YYNGEE.

The chain is built from TRBV27 and TRBJ1-1; 8 nucleotides line up with TRBD1. The V gene's germline CDR1 is MNHEY and CDR2 SMNVEV (reference sequence). This CDR3 is 16 amino acids long. With 5 bases clipped from V and 0 bases from J, the junction kept 8 bases outside the gene matches. The CDR3 DNA sequence: TGTGCCAGCAGTACCCGACAGGGGATCATGAACACTGAAGCTTTCTTT. This gives the protein CASSTRQGIMNTEAFF.

A single count supports this clone. The chain couples TRBV11-2 to TRBJ2-1; TRBD2 aligns across 9 bases. Per the germline V gene, CDR1 is SGHAT and CDR2 is FQNNGV. J lost 9 bases, V lost 4 bases, and 16 bases had no gene match. CDR3 length: 17 residues. The CDR3 DNA follows: TGTGCCAGCAGCTCCTCTGGCGTTCTAGCGGGACTAGTTGAGCAGTTCTTC. Protein: CASSSSGVLAGLVEQFF.

The chain carries TRBV29-1 and TRBJ2-1, with TRBD2 matching 10 bases. There are 15 residues in the CDR3. With 6 bases clipped from V and 4 bases from J, the junction kept 9 bases outside the gene matches. CDR1 and CDR2 from the germline V gene are SQVTM and ANQGSEA. The CDR3 is CSVATTSGTYNEQFF. In DNA, the CDR3 is TGCAGCGTGGCTACTACTAGCGGGACTTACAATGAGCAGTTCTTC.

Comments on this clone: Other DNA sequences in the same sample also yield this CDR3. This CDR3 is CAISESRVDQPQHF. CDR3 DNA: TGTGCCATCAGTGAGTCCAGGGTGGATCAGCCCCAGCATTTT. The chain combines TRBV10-3 with TRBJ1-5, with D tentatively TRBD1 (5 bases). CDR1 is ENHRY and CDR2 is SYGVKD in the germline V gene. The CDR3 contains 14 residues. The V end was cut by 0 bases, the J end by 5 bases, with 8 bases between.

The rearrangement links TRBV28 to TRBJ2-3; 8 bases match TRBD2. V gave up 3 bases and J gave up 3 bases; unmatched junction bases: 11. CDR3 length equals 17 residues. Germline CDR1 MDHEN, CDR2 SYDVKM. CDR3 sequence reads: CASSFPRRGRSTDTQYF. In DNA, the CDR3 is TGTGCCAGCAGTTTCCCCCGACGCGGGAGGAGTACAGATACGCAGTATTTT.

This clone was observed once. V and J are TRBV7-2 and TRBJ1-1, with a tentative D call TRBD1 (5 bases). This CDR3 has 14 amino acids. CDR1 is SGHTA, CDR2 FQGNSA, per germline. Trimming pared 4 bases from V and 6 bases from J, leaving 15 bases between. CDR3 sequence (DNA): TGTGCCAGCAGCTCAGGACACGTTTACGCTGAAGCTTTCTTT. Translation gives CASSSGHVYAEAFF.

J is TRBJ1-3 and V is TRBV4-1; no firm D call. Trimming cost V 1 base and J 0 bases, with 16 bases left between them. CDR1 and CDR2 from the germline V gene are MGHRA and YSYEKL. This CDR3 contains 18 residues. CDR3 residues: CASSQVKAGTGSGNTIYF. In DNA, the CDR3 is TGCGCCAGCAGCCAAGTAAAGGCGGGAACCGGCTCTGGAAACACCATATATTTT.